These 29 T cell receptor beta chains were all obtained from the same sample, sequenced in a study of blood T cell repertoires in COVID-19. Profiling relied on immunoSEQ multiplex PCR, and the TCRdb table lists in-frame clones only, not all of them. This table has more than 200,000 clones, 80% to 90% appearing once. The sample was PBMCs or T cells enriched from blood (not recorded which). The receptors come from a man aged 40-49 years who had recovered from COVID-19.

This clone was seen only once. The chain links TRBV7-2 to TRBJ2-3, with D possibly TRBD2 on 6 matching bases. Germline values: CDR1 SGHTA, CDR2 FQGNSA. CDR3 length: 15 amino acids. V lost 1 base to trimming and J lost 2 bases, with 10 bases between them. The CDR3 coding sequence is TGTGCCAGCAGCTTAGAGGGACTCCTCACAGATACGCAGTATTTT. This gives the protein CASSLEGLLTDTQYF. The variable domain in full, with the rest retrieved from reference TRBV7-2 and TRBJ2-3, is GAGVSQSPSNKVTEKGKDVELRCDPISGHTALYWYRQSLGQGLEFLIYFQGNSAPDKSGLPSDRFSAERTGGSVSTLTIQRTQQEDSAVYLCASSLEGLLTDTQYFGPGTRLTVL.

The chain employs TRBV6-5 and TRBJ2-7; 10 bases align to TRBD2. V lost 8 bases, J lost 9 bases, and 7 bases stayed unmatched. Germline CDR1 is MNHEY and CDR2 is SVGAGI. This CDR3 has 12 residues. DNA of the CDR3: TGTGCCAGCGAAACCGGGACTAGCGTGCAGTACTTC. Amino acid sequence: CASETGTSVQYF.

The chain couples TRBV7-8 to TRBJ2-6, with 9 bases that match TRBD2. The CDR3 extends over 20 amino acids. From germline, CDR1 is SGHVS and CDR2 FQNEAQ. The ends lost 4 bases at V and 4 bases at J; junction bases unmatched: 17. CDR3 protein: CASSSPLWGSAGGGANVLTF. CDR3 sequence (DNA): TGTGCCAGCAGCTCGCCACTATGGGGGTCAGCGGGGGGCGGGGCCAACGTCCTGACTTTC.

A single count supports this clone. The rearrangement uses TRBV7-3 and TRBJ2-1, with TRBD2 as a possible D gene (6 bases). CDR1 and CDR2 (germline): SGHTA, FQGTGA. The CDR3 is 17 amino acids. V shed 5 bases and J shed 4 bases, with 21 bases lying between them. The CDR3 DNA reads as TGTGCCAGCAGCCTACGGGGGTACGGACTCGATTACAATGAGCAGTTCTTC. Its translation is CASSLRGYGLDYNEQFF.

The chain links TRBV7-9 to TRBJ1-2; 8 bases agree with TRBD1. CDR1 is SEHNR and CDR2 is FQNEAQ in the germline V gene (reference sequence). The CDR3 loop spans 16 amino acids. The J segment lost 4 bases and the V segment lost 1 base, leaving 8 bases of the junction unmatched. Here the CDR3 DNA reads TGTGCCAGCAGCTTAGGGCCAGGGGGCGCGTCCTATGGCTACACCTTC. This codes for CASSLGPGGASYGYTF. Variable domain in full (rest from reference TRBV7-9 and TRBJ1-2): DTGVSQNPRHKITKRGQNVTFRCDPISEHNRLYWYRQTLGQGPEFLTYFQNEAQLEKSRLLSDRFSAERPKGSFSTLEIQRTEQGDSAMYLCASSLGPGGASYGYTFGSGTRLTVV.

As DNA, the CDR3 is TGCGCCAGCAGCCAGGCCAGCGGGGGGGCCCCTAGCACAGATACGCAGTATTTT. Its protein is CASSQASGGAPSTDTQYF. This chain links TRBV4-3 with TRBJ2-3, with 10 bases lining up with TRBD2. There are 18 residues in the CDR3. Unmatched junction bases numbered 9, after V lost 3 bases and J lost 0 bases. Germline V lookup: CDR1 LGHNA, CDR2 YSLEER.

The chain couples TRBV7-3 to TRBJ1-2, with 7 bases fitting TRBD1. Germline trimming cut 5 bases from V and 1 base from J; bases unmatched to any gene: 7. Germline V lookup: CDR1 SGHTA, CDR2 FQGTGA. CDR3 size: 15 residues. CDR3 sequence reads: CASSRGGTDNYGYTF. The CDR3 region has the DNA TGTGCCAGCAGCCGCGGTGGGACAGATAACTATGGCTACACCTTC. Combining the CDR3 with reference TRBV7-3 and TRBJ1-2 gives the whole variable domain GAGVSQTPSNKVTEKGKYVELRCDPISGHTALYWYRQSLGQGPEFLIYFQGTGAADDSGLPNDRFFAVRPEGSVSTLKIQRTERGDSAVYLCASSRGGTDNYGYTFGSGTRLTVV.

This clone was seen a single time. This sample includes further DNA sequences coding for the same CDR3. The rearrangement uses TRBV11-2 and TRBJ2-3, with D tentatively TRBD2 (5 bases). Trimming shortened V by 1 base and J by 6 bases, and 8 bases separated the two germline ends. The CDR3 has 13 residues. Germline CDR1 and CDR2: SGHAT and FQNNGV. The DNA for the CDR3 is TGTGCCAGCAGCTTAGTACAGCGGGATACGCAGTATTTT. Amino acids: CASSLVQRDTQYF.

The rearrangement links TRBV27 to TRBJ2-3; TRBD1 matches 11 bases. The length of the CDR3 is 21 residues. V lost 5 bases and J lost 1; bases outside the gene matches: 20. Germline loops: CDR1 MNHEY, CDR2 SMNVEV (reference sequence). The CDR3 DNA reads TGTGCCAGCAGTCTCCCCCATGGACAGGGGGCTTCCCCTTTAGGCACAGATACGCAGTATTTT. Translating gives CASSLPHGQGASPLGTDTQYF.

V usage is TRBV6-6 and J usage is TRBJ2-5; TRBD2 matches at 7 bases. From germline, CDR1 is MNHNY and CDR2 SVGAGI (reference sequence). Germline trimming cut 10 bases from V and 5 bases from J; bases unmatched to any gene: 10. The CDR3 totals 13 residues. The CDR3 region has the DNA TGTGCCACCAAATCAGCGGGATCCGAGACCCAGTACTTC. Its protein is CATKSAGSETQYF.

V and J are TRBV5-1 and TRBJ2-5; 14 nucleotides line up with TRBD2. There are 16 residues in the CDR3. Germline CDR1 is SGHRS and CDR2 is YFSETQ. Trimming took 4 bases from V and 2 from J; bases not matched to a gene: 4. The CDR3 sequence: CASSPRLAGGQETQYF. The CDR3 DNA is TGCGCCAGCAGCCCCCGACTAGCGGGGGGGCAAGAGACCCAGTACTTC.

V usage is TRBV5-1 and J usage is TRBJ2-1; 12 nucleotides match TRBD1. Unmatched junction bases numbered 7, after V lost 7 bases and J lost 8 bases. The CDR3 loop spans 14 amino acids. CDR1 is SGHRS and CDR2 is YFSETQ in the germline V gene. CDR3 protein: CASSLGQGADEQFF. The CDR3 DNA reads TGCGCCAGCTCCTTGGGACAGGGGGCCGATGAGCAGTTCTTC.

The chain has TRBV3-1 (or the pseudogene TRBV3-2) and TRBJ1-5, with D hard to call. The V gene lost 4 bases and the J gene lost 5 bases, with 6 bases spanning the gap. This CDR3 region has 12 residues. The germline gives CDR1 LGHDT, CDR2 YNNKEL (reference sequence). CDR3 protein: CASSPGDQPQHF. The CDR3 DNA reads as TGTGCCAGCAGCCCCGGAGATCAGCCCCAGCATTTT.

The chain is built from TRBV5-1 and TRBJ2-5; weak D call: TRBD2 (6 bases). V was shortened by 0 bases and J by 5 bases, with 11 bases between the two germline ends. Looked up from germline, CDR1 is SGHRS and CDR2 is YFSETQ. The CDR3 totals 14 residues. This CDR3 reads CASSLALGRETQYF. CDR3 nucleotides: TGCGCCAGCAGCTTGGCCTTAGGGAGGGAGACCCAGTACTTC.

V is TRBV28 and J is TRBJ1-1; 7 nucleotides agree with TRBD1. J gave up 3 bases and V 6 bases, and 4 bases lay outside the gene matches. Germline loops: CDR1 MDHEN, CDR2 SYDVKM. CDR3 length equals 13 residues. CDR3 sequence: CASSQDRDTEAFF. In DNA form, the CDR3 reads TGTGCCAGCAGCCAAGACAGGGACACTGAAGCTTTCTTT.

The chain recombines TRBV5-1 with TRBJ1-5; D might be TRBD1 (5 bases). The CDR3 consists of 16 residues. Deletions cut 3 bases from V and 1 base from J, with 14 bases between. Germline CDR1 SGHRS, CDR2 YFSETQ. CDR3 region: CASSSGSGGSNQPQHF. The CDR3 coding sequence is TGCGCCAGCAGCTCCGGGTCTGGGGGGAGCAATCAGCCCCAGCATTTT.

This chain joins TRBV30 and TRBJ1-4; weak D call: TRBD1 (6 bases). CDR1 is GTSNPN, CDR2 SVGIG, per germline (reference sequence). This CDR3 is 13 amino acids long. V shed 3 bases and J shed 7 bases, with 12 bases lying between them. CDR3 loop: CAWSLQGVEKLFF. In DNA form, the CDR3 reads TGTGCCTGGAGCCTACAGGGAGTTGAAAAACTGTTTTTT. Looking up the rest from reference TRBV30 and TRBJ1-4 gives the full variable domain: SQTIHQWPATLVQPVGSPLSLECTVEGTSNPNLYWYRQAAGRGLQLLFYSVGIGQISSEVPQNLSASRPQDRQFILSSKKLLLSDSGFYLCAWSLQGVEKLFFGSGTQLSVL.

J is TRBJ2-5 and V is TRBV5-4; D is perhaps TRBD2 (6 bases). Germline V gene data show CDR1 as SGHNT and CDR2 as YYREEE (reference sequence). The CDR3 is made up of 11 amino acids. The V end was cut by 7 bases, the J end by 2 bases, with 6 bases between. Written as DNA, the CDR3 is TGTGCCAGCGGGGGGCAAGAGACCCAGTACTTC. This sequence encodes CASGGQETQYF. Based on the CDR3 plus reference TRBV5-4 and TRBJ2-5, the full variable domain is ETGVTQSPTHLIKTRGQQVTLRCSSQSGHNTVSWYQQALGQGPQFIFQYYREEENGRGNFPPRFSGLQFPNYSSELNVNALELDDSALYLCASGGQETQYFGPGTRLLVL.

The chain combines TRBV5-4 with TRBJ1-1, with D perhaps matching TRBD1 (5 bases). Trimming left V 4 bases short and J 0 bases short, with 13 bases between. The CDR3 contains 15 residues. Germline V gene data show CDR1 as SGHNT and CDR2 as YYREEE (reference sequence). The CDR3 loop reads CASSGGGTVNTEAFF. The DNA of the CDR3 is TGTGCCAGCAGCGGGGGAGGGACGGTGAACACTGAAGCTTTCTTT.

The CDR3 nucleotides read TGTGCCAGCAGTTTATCGCGCGCAGAGGCCCTCAGAAGCAAGCAGTACTTC. It encodes CASSLSRAEALRSKQYF. This chain links TRBV27 with TRBJ2-7; D ambiguous. The V and J ends lost 0 bases and 8 bases respectively, with 23 bases between them. The CDR3 consists of 17 residues. Germline V CDR1 and CDR2: MNHEY, SMNVEV (reference sequence).

This chain connects TRBV19 to TRBJ2-1, with TRBD2 matching 7 bases. After removal of 3 bases from V and 0 bases from J, the junction contained 5 bases not matched to a gene. This CDR3 has 16 amino acids. Per germline, CDR1 LNHDA and CDR2 SQIVND (reference sequence). CDR3 amino acids: CASSMGRGSSYNEQFF. The CDR3 nucleotides read TGTGCCAGTAGTATGGGGCGGGGGAGCTCCTACAATGAGCAGTTCTTC.

The chain recombines TRBV19 with TRBJ2-3, with 9 bases that match TRBD2. Germline V gives CDR1 LNHDA, CDR2 SQIVND (reference sequence). J gave up 11 bases and V 2 bases, and 2 bases lay outside the gene matches. This CDR3 is 12 amino acids long. Here the CDR3 DNA reads TGTGCCAGTAGTATATCTAGCGGGAAGCAGTATTTT. Protein: CASSISSGKQYF.

V usage is TRBV14 and J usage is TRBJ2-1; tentative D call: TRBD1 (5 bases). The CDR3 is 17 amino acids. Germline V gene sequence: CDR1 SGHDN, CDR2 FVKESK. Trimming took off 2 bases at V and 5 bases at J, with 19 bases between the two ends. The CDR3 loop is CASSQRVGAGYHNEQFF. The DNA of the CDR3 is TGTGCCAGCAGCCAAAGAGTTGGGGCTGGATACCACAATGAGCAGTTCTTC.

As concerns this clone: The junction departs from the called germline gene at one end, perhaps through a read error. The chain combines TRBV29-1 with TRBJ1-2; D perhaps matches TRBD1 (5 bases). Germline CDR1 is SQVTM and CDR2 is ANQGSEA. CDR3 length: 15 residues. This chain's CDR3 is CSVEAAGPFNYGYTF. The CDR3 coding sequence is TGCAGCGTGGAAGCCGCAGGGCCGTTCAACTATGGCTACACCTTC.

The V and J genes are TRBV18 and TRBJ2-2; no firm D call. Germline-derived CDR1 and CDR2 are KGHSH and LQKENI. The CDR3 is made up of 14 amino acids. The V end lost 2 bases, the J end lost 7 bases, and 11 bases lay between the germline ends. This CDR3 reads CASSPAALGGELFF. The CDR3 region has the DNA TGTGCCAGCTCACCAGCGGCGCTGGGCGGGGAGCTGTTTTTT.

V usage is TRBV5-1 and J usage is TRBJ2-1; 7 bases line up with TRBD2. The length of the CDR3 is 15 residues. With 4 bases clipped from V and 7 bases from J, the junction kept 11 bases outside the gene matches. In germline, CDR1 is SGHRS, CDR2 YFSETQ. The CDR3 DNA follows: TGCGCCAGCAGCCCACAGAGAGGGACTATGAATGAGCAGTTCTTC. Translation gives CASSPQRGTMNEQFF.

The sample holds one count of this clone. V gene TRBV19 combines with J gene TRBJ1-5; TRBD1 matches at 7 bases. The CDR3 length is 16 residues. Germline trimming cut 4 bases from V and 3 bases from J; bases unmatched to any gene: 9. Germline CDR1 LNHDA, CDR2 SQIVND (reference sequence). The DNA of the CDR3 is TGTGCCAGTAGTACCTCCGGGACAGAAACCAATCAGCCCCAGCATTTT. It translates to CASSTSGTETNQPQHF.

V usage is TRBV7-2 and J usage is TRBJ2-3; the match to TRBD2 covers 14 bases. V lost 3 bases to trimming and J lost 11 bases; unmatched junction nucleotides: 10. The CDR3 spans 16 residues. Looked up from germline, CDR1 is SGHTA and CDR2 is FQGNSA. CDR3 DNA: TGTGCCAGCAGCTTCATGGGACTAGCGGGAGACTTTGTGCAGTATTTT. Translating gives CASSFMGLAGDFVQYF.

The chain uses TRBV7-2 and TRBJ2-1; D is possibly TRBD2 (6 bases). Trimming cost V 4 bases and J 1 base, with 20 bases left between them. The CDR3 extends over 18 amino acids. CDR1 and CDR2 from the germline V gene are SGHTA and FQGNSA. The CDR3 nucleotides are TGTGCCAGCAGCTCCCTCTCGACTAGTTGGCAATCCTACAATGAGCAGTTCTTC. Protein sequence: CASSSLSTSWQSYNEQFF.